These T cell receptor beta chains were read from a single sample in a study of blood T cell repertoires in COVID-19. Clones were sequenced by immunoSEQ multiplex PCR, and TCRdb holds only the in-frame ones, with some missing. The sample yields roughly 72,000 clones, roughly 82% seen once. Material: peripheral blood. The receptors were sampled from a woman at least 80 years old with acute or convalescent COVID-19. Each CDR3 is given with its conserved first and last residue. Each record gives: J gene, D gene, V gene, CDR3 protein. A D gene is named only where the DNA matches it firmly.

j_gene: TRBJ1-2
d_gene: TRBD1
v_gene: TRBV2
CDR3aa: CASGRDRGMSYGYTF

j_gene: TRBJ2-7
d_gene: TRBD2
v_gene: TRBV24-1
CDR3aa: CATSDPGTSGGYEQYF

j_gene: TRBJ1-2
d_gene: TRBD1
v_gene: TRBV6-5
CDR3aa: CASSIQGAANYGYTF

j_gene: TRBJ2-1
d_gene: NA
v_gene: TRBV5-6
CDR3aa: CASIGLRTTVNHYNEQFF

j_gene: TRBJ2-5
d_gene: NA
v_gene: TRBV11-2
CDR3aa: CASSLVASGTLQGTQYF

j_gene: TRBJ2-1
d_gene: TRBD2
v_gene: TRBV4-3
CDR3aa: CASSQGPGGGSYNEQFF

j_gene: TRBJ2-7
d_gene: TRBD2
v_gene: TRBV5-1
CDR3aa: CASSLAGTSGSGYEQYF

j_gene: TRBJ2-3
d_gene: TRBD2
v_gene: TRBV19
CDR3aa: CASRQYGTGLAGDTQYF

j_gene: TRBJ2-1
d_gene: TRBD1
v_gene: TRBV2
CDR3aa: CASSERDSYNEQFF

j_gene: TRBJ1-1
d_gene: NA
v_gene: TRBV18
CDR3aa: CASSPSGGLGEAFF

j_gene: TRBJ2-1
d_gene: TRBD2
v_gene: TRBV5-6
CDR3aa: CASSSLLRAGTSGYNEQFF

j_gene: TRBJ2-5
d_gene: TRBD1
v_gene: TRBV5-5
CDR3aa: CASSWMGQLQETQYF

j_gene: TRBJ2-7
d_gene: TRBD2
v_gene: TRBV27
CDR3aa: CASSLYPGLAGGRTYEQYF

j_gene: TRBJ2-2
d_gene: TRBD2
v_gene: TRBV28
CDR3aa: CASSRGENTGELFF

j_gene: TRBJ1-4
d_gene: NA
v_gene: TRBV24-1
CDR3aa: CATSDPSQGGEKLFF

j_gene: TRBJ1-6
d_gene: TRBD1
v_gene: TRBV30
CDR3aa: CAWSVGQGNSPLHF

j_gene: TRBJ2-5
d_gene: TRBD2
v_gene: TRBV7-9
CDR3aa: CASSLIREEGETQYF

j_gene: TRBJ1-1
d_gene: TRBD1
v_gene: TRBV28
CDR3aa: CASSFSGQGASFF

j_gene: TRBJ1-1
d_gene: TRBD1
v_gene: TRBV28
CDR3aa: CASSRGDRVVFDTEAFF

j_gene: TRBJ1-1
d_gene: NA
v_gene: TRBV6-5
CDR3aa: CASSSGLQRGAFF

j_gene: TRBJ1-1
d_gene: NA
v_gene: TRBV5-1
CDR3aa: CASSLDGVTEAFF

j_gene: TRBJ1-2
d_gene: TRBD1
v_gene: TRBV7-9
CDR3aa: CASSLQGAEGYTF

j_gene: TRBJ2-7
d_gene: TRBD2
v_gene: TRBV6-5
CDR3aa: CASSNPGLAVYEQYF

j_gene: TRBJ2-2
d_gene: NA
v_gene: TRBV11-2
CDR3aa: CASSLEHNTGELFF

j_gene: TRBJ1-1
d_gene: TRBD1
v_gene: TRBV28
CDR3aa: CASSFQGETTEAFF

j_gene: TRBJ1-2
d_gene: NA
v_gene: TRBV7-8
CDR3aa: CASREPPNYGYTF

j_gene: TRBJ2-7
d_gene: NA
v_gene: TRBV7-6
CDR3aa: CASSPLTQGTYEQYF

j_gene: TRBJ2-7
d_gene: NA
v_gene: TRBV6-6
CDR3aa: CASGQSYEQYF

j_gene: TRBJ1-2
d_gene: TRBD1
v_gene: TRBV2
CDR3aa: CASSEDRGGYGYTF

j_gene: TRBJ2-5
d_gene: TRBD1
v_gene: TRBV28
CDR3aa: CASTPGQGWETQYF

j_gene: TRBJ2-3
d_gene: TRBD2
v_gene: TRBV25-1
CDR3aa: CASNSGGQTDTQYF

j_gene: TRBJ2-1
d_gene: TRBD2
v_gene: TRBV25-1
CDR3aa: CASSEFSSGRPDEQFF

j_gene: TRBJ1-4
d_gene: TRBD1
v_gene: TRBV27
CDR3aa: CASSSTRHRGITEKLFF

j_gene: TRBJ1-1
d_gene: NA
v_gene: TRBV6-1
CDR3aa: CASIGQLNTEAFF

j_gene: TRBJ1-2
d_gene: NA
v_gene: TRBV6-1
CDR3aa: CASSEAVGAYGYTF

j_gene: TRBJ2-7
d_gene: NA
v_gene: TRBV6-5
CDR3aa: CASTIGVNSYEQYF

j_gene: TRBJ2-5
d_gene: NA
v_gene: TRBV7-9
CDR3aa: CASSLDSSTGRETQYF

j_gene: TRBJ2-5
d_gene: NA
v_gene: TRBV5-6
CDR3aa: CASSPARNRRETQYF

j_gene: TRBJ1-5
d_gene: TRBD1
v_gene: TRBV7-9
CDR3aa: CASSLAGDREPQHF

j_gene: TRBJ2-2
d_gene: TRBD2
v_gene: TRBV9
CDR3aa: CASRAGPTSTGELFF

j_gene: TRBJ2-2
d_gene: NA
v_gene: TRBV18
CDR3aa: CASSPRNRGTGELFF